Below, one TCR beta chain is given with its context. The data derive from a study of blood T cell repertoires in COVID-19. Study summary: Samples representing acute and convalescent COVID-19 were sourced from the United States, Italy and Spain.

V dropped 2 bases and J dropped 4 bases, with 12 bases sitting between them. Germline V gives CDR1 LGHNA, CDR2 YSLEER. The CDR3 extends over 14 amino acids. Sequencing was performed with immunoSEQ multiplex PCR; in TCRdb, only in-frame clones are kept and a portion is missing. The sample yields about 230,000 clones, around 83% seen once. This chain uses TRBV4-3 with TRBJ2-7; D is possibly TRBD2 (5 bases). The sequence was collected from a woman between 35 and 50 years old who had recovered from COVID-19. The sequenced sample was peripheral blood. This chain's CDR3 is CASSQRTENYEQYF. The CDR3, as DNA: TGCGCCAGCAGCCAACGGACTGAGAATTACGAGCAGTACTTC.